This T cell receptor beta chain was identified in a study of T cells in Graves' hyperthyroidism and ophthalmopathy. This clonotype was seen ten or more times. Its antigen is unknown. The cohort's ophthalmopathy patients, a group with duration under 3 months, had a Clinical Activity Score of at least 3 and a NOSPECS grade of at least 4. Fresh peripheral blood, approximately 9.6 ml, yielded the PBMCs. The study's findings and limits: Blood held most thyroid clonotypes expanded above 0.001 frequency. Prediction of ophthalmopathy progression came a median roughly 6.4 months pre-onset.

Researchers took RNA transcripts and amplified the TCR beta CDR3 regions from them. A set of HTBI primers served as the primers for a first-round RT-PCR of the TCR CDR3. TCRdb independently ran MiXCR on the multiplex PCR reads; one entry per CDR3 protein. The data hold roughly 560,000 distinct CDR3 sequences, with roughly 14% observed a single time. The sequence derives from a woman aged 40 to 50 with Graves' ophthalmopathy. The sample consisted of blood.

CDR3 in amino acids: CASSLAREETQYF. In DNA form, the CDR3 reads TGTGCCAGCAGTTTAGCCAGGGAAGAGACCCAGTACTTC. V gene TRBV12-3 or TRBV12-4 combines with J gene TRBJ2-5, with TRBD1 as a possible D gene (5 bases). The CDR3 has 13 amino acids. Trimming took off 0 bases at V and 3 bases at J, with 5 bases between the two ends.